Listed here is a single TCR beta chain. After removal of 4 bases from V and 2 bases from J, the junction contained 10 bases not matched to a gene. Germline V CDR1 and CDR2: SGHNT, YYREEE (reference sequence). CDR3 length: 16 residues. The record originates from a study of blood T cell repertoires in COVID-19. The assay was immunoSEQ multiplex PCR, and TCRdb's table has in-frame clones only and misses some. The sample carries roughly 75,000 clones, 90% recorded once. The material sequenced was peripheral blood. This receptor was obtained from a human donor in a cohort sampled during active COVID-19. This chain joins TRBV5-4 and TRBJ1-2, with TRBD1 identical over 8 bases. In DNA, the CDR3 is TGTGCCAGCAGCCTGTTCCAGGGGGCGCAGAACTATGGCTACACCTTC. Translation gives CASSLFQGAQNYGYTF. Together with reference TRBV5-4 and TRBJ1-2, the CDR3 gives the full variable domain: ETGVTQSPTHLIKTRGQQVTLRCSSQSGHNTVSWYQQALGQGPQFIFQYYREEENGRGNFPPRFSGLQFPNYSSELNVNALELDDSALYLCASSLFQGAQNYGYTFGSGTRLTVV.